Presented here are 7 T cell receptor beta chains from one specimen sequenced in a study of PD-1 blockade in classical Hodgkin lymphoma. This table comes from immunoSEQ multiplex PCR, and its TCRdb copy is limited to in-frame clones, with some not included. The sample holds 60,000 to 65,000 clones, approximately 88% seen once. Each and every patient relapsed after autologous stem cell transplantation, and patients got differing brentuximab vedotin exposure. The sequenced sample was peripheral blood mononuclear cells (PBMCs), obtained at baseline. The source is a human donor with classical Hodgkin lymphoma.

The chain recombines TRBV9 with TRBJ2-5; D might be TRBD1 (5 bases). There are 13 residues in the CDR3. Germline assignment: CDR1 SGDLS and CDR2 YYNGEE. Trimming removed 2 bases at V and 1 base at J, with 6 bases between. The CDR3 DNA sequence: TGTGCCAGCAGCGTCACAGGCCAAGAGACCCAGTACTTC. Protein sequence: CASSVTGQETQYF.

This chain links TRBV19 with TRBJ1-1; D possibly corresponds to TRBD1 (5 bases). The CDR3 length is 13 residues. The V end lost 10 bases, the J end lost 4 bases, and 16 bases lay between the germline ends. Germline values: CDR1 LNHDA, CDR2 SQIVND (reference sequence). The CDR3, as DNA: TGTGCCACTACAGGCGGGTCGAGCACTGAAGCTTTCTTT. Encoded protein: CATTGGSSTEAFF.

The rearrangement joins TRBV5-1 to TRBJ1-1; no firm D call. The CDR3 totals 14 residues. The V end lost 3 bases, the J end lost 2 bases, and 11 bases lay between the germline ends. Per the germline V gene, CDR1 is SGHRS and CDR2 is YFSETQ. The CDR3 bases are TGCGCCAGCAGCTGGGCGGCGCCTAACACTGAAGCTTTCTTT. Translated: CASSWAAPNTEAFF.

CDR3 loop: CASRGPSPSGANVLTF. In nucleotides, the CDR3 is TGTGCCAGTAGGGGGCCTAGCCCCTCTGGGGCCAACGTCCTGACTTTC. This chain connects TRBV19 to TRBJ2-6, with D perhaps being TRBD1 or TRBD2 (5 bases each). This CDR3 contains 16 residues. Trimming shortened V by 6 bases and J by 0 bases, and 12 bases separated the two germline ends. Germline V gene lookup returns CDR1 LNHDA and CDR2 SQIVND (reference sequence).

The gene calls are TRBV19 and TRBJ2-3; no definite D call. Germline V gene data show CDR1 as LNHDA and CDR2 as SQIVND (reference sequence). The CDR3 runs to 14 residues. The ends were cut back, 3 bases at V and 3 bases at J, with 10 bases in the middle. The CDR3 sequence: CASSIERWTDTQYF. Here the CDR3 DNA reads TGTGCCAGTAGTATCGAGCGCTGGACAGATACGCAGTATTTT. The whole variable domain, remainder taken from reference TRBV19 and TRBJ2-3, is DGGITQSPKYLFRKEGQNVTLSCEQNLNHDAMYWYRQDPGQGLRLIYYSQIVNDFQKGDIAEGYSVSREKKESFPLTVTSAQKNPTAFYLCASSIERWTDTQYFGPGTRLTVL.

This chain uses TRBV7-9 with TRBJ2-2; tentatively, D is TRBD1 (7 bases). This CDR3 has 14 residues. V was cut by 4 bases and J by 7 bases, with 13 bases left in between. CDR1 is SEHNR, CDR2 FQNEAQ, per germline (reference sequence). The CDR3 sequence: CASSSFRGVGELFF. The CDR3 coding sequence is TGTGCCAGCAGCTCCTTCAGGGGGGTCGGGGAGCTGTTTTTT.

This sequence joins TRBV7-6 and TRBJ1-6; possible D gene TRBD1, 6 bases. Trimming shortened V by 6 bases and J by 6 bases, and 12 bases separated the two germline ends. CDR1 is SGHVS and CDR2 is FNYEAQ in the germline V gene. There are 14 residues in the CDR3. CDR3: CASSAGGGNSPLHF. As DNA, the CDR3 is TGTGCCAGCAGTGCCGGGGGCGGTAATTCACCCCTCCACTTT.